This TCR beta chain was documented in a study of OX40 agonist ivuxolimab in advanced cancers. Study details: Dosing consisted of intravenous ivuxolimab at 0.01 to 10 mg/kg every 2 weeks. One hepatocellular carcinoma and a couple of cutaneous melanoma patients partially responded.

Germline V CDR1 and CDR2: KGHSH, LQKENI. V lost 6 bases to trimming and J lost 0 bases, with 18 bases between them. The CDR3 runs to 17 residues. Profiling relied on immunoSEQ multiplex PCR, and the TCRdb table lists in-frame clones only, not all of them. This sample yields 70,000 to 95,000 clones, of which roughly nine tenths are seen a single time; around 0.7% belongs to the top ten. The TCR comes from an adult with an advanced solid tumor such as melanoma, head and neck, liver or kidney cancer. The chain couples TRBV18 to TRBJ1-5; D ambiguous. Sequenced here: CD4+ or CD8+ T cells sorted from blood, sampled in a trial of the OX40 agonist ivuxolimab. As DNA, the CDR3 is TGTGCCAGCTCGCCCTCGAGGGTCTACGGTAGCAATCAGCCCCAGCATTTT. It codes for CASSPSRVYGSNQPQHF.